This entry lists 30 T cell receptor beta chains sequenced from one sample in a study of blood T cell repertoires in COVID-19. Generated by immunoSEQ multiplex PCR, the TCRdb table keeps only in-frame clones and is missing some. The data show roughly 370,000 clones, 85% to 90% seen once. The sample taken for sequencing was PBMCs or T cells enriched from blood (not recorded which). All receptors derive from a woman between 50 and 59 years old who had recovered from COVID-19.

The rearrangement links TRBV12-3 or TRBV12-4 to TRBJ2-5, with D hard to call. The CDR3 extends over 12 amino acids. The V and J ends lost 5 bases and 9 bases respectively, with 13 bases between them. CDR3 sequence (DNA): TGTGCCAGCAGTCGCGATGGTAGAGCCCAGTACTTC. The encoded protein is CASSRDGRAQYF.

The DNA for the CDR3 is TGTGCCAGCAGCTCGCGGGCAGGGGGCACTGAAGCTTTCTTT. This translates into CASSSRAGGTEAFF. The gene calls are TRBV9 and TRBJ1-1; 7 bases fit TRBD1. Germline V gives CDR1 SGDLS, CDR2 YYNGEE. Trimming at V came to 4 bases and at J to 4 bases, leaving 7 bases not matched to a gene. The CDR3 extends over 14 amino acids.

V is TRBV9 and J is TRBJ1-1; D is undetermined. CDR1 is SGDLS and CDR2 is YYNGEE in the germline V gene. Trimming took off 4 bases at V and 0 bases at J, with 7 bases between the two ends. CDR3 size: 13 residues. CDR3 residues: CASSPDMNTEAFF. CDR3 bases: TGTGCCAGCAGCCCAGACATGAACACTGAAGCTTTCTTT.

The sample holds one count of this clone. This chain links TRBV20-1 with TRBJ1-6, with unresolved D. The V end was cut by 3 bases, the J end by 8 bases, with 14 bases between. The germline CDR1 and CDR2 sequences are DFQATT and SNEGSKA (reference sequence). The CDR3 is 14 residues long. CDR3 loop: CSASGRLPYSPLHF. The CDR3 nucleotides read TGCAGTGCTAGTGGCCGACTACCCTATTCACCCCTCCACTTT.

The chain uses TRBV7-2 and TRBJ1-2, with D perhaps TRBD1 (5 bases). CDR3 length: 13 amino acids. The germline V and J ends were trimmed by 3 bases and 2 bases, with 7 bases remaining between them. Germline-derived CDR1 and CDR2 are SGHTA and FQGNSA. CDR3 in DNA: TGTGCCAGCAGCTTCGGACAAAACTATGGCTACACCTTC. This gives the protein CASSFGQNYGYTF.

A single count supports this clone. This chain links TRBV29-1 with TRBJ2-1; TRBD1 agrees at 7 bases. CDR3 size: 16 residues. Unmatched junction bases numbered 14, after V lost 0 bases and J lost 9 bases. CDR1 is SQVTM and CDR2 is ANQGSEA in the germline V gene. CDR3 loop: CSVEDRGRGIKGEQFF. The CDR3 DNA follows: TGCAGCGTTGAAGACCGGGGCAGGGGGATCAAGGGTGAGCAGTTCTTC.

This clone has only a few counts. V usage is TRBV19 and J usage is TRBJ1-5, with TRBD1 matching over 7 bases. The CDR3 loop spans 14 amino acids. The trim removed 1 base at V and 9 bases at J, leaving 6 bases unmatched. The germline gives CDR1 LNHDA, CDR2 SQIVND (reference sequence). CDR3 bases: TGTGCCAGTAGTATAGGGACAGGATTGGGGCCCCAGCATTTT. It translates to CASSIGTGLGPQHF.

The chain is built from TRBV5-1 and TRBJ1-4; no firm D call. CDR1 and CDR2 (germline): SGHRS, YFSETQ. V lost 1 base to trimming and J lost 7 bases, with 5 bases between them. The CDR3 contains 12 residues. This chain's CDR3 is CASSLSGEKLFF. The CDR3 bases are TGCGCCAGCAGCTTGTCGGGTGAAAAACTGTTTTTT.

Notes on this clone: This same CDR3 is encoded by further DNA sequences in the sample. V is TRBV20-1 and J is TRBJ1-2; tentative D call: TRBD1 (5 bases). This CDR3 has 11 residues. Between the trimmed V and J ends, which lost 6 bases and 4 bases, there was a span of 9 bases. The germline V gene encodes CDR1 DFQATT and CDR2 SNEGSKA (reference sequence). DNA of the CDR3: TGCAGTGCCACGGGGGGCTATGGCTACACCTTC. Protein product: CSATGGYGYTF.

The chain carries TRBV28 and TRBJ1-2, with TRBD1 identical over 9 bases. In germline, CDR1 is MDHEN, CDR2 SYDVKM. The CDR3 consists of 14 residues. J gave up 6 bases and V 6 bases, and 8 bases lay outside the gene matches. CDR3 nucleotide sequence: TGTGCCAGCAGAGGGGGGACAGGGACTCATGGCTACACCTTC. Protein product: CASRGGTGTHGYTF.

The chain combines TRBV27 with TRBJ2-5, with TRBD1 identical over 9 bases. The germline V gene encodes CDR1 MNHEY and CDR2 SMNVEV (reference sequence). V lost 5 bases, J lost 3 bases, and 13 bases stayed unmatched. This CDR3 contains 17 residues. CDR3 DNA: TGTGCCAGCAGTCCCCTCCCGGGACAGGGTGGGGAAGAGACCCAGTACTTC. This sequence encodes CASSPLPGQGGEETQYF.

This clone was recorded only once. This CDR3 is CASSSLTGTRNTIYF. DNA for the CDR3: TGTGCCAGCAGCTCCCTAACAGGGACACGAAACACCATATATTTT. The chain has TRBV11-1 and TRBJ1-3; possible D gene TRBD1, 6 bases. Per the germline V gene, CDR1 is SGHAT and CDR2 is FQDESV (reference sequence). The CDR3 totals 15 residues. V shed 4 bases and J shed 5 bases, with 15 bases lying between them. Together with reference TRBV11-1 and TRBJ1-3, the CDR3 gives the full variable domain: EAEVAQSPRYKITEKSQAVAFWCDPISGHATLYWYRQILGQGPELLVQFQDESVVDDSQLPKDRFSAERLKGVDSTLKIQPAELGDSAMYLCASSSLTGTRNTIYFGEGSWLTVV.

This clone appeared a single time. The rearrangement joins TRBV2 to TRBJ1-1; 9 positions agree with TRBD1. Per the germline V gene, CDR1 is SNHLY and CDR2 is FYNNEI. CDR3 length: 13 residues. The ends lost 9 bases at V and 0 bases at J; junction bases unmatched: 2. CDR3 bases: TGTGCCAGGTGGGACAGGGTGAACACTGAAGCTTTCTTT. Translation: CARWDRVNTEAFF.

The genes are TRBV2 and TRBJ1-2; D uncertain. Trimming stripped 9 bases from V and 7 bases from J, with 15 bases between. Germline values: CDR1 SNHLY, CDR2 FYNNEI. The CDR3 has 12 residues. CDR3 sequence reads: CASSGSVRGYTF. The CDR3 nucleotides read TGTGCCAGTTCGGGTTCGGTCCGTGGCTACACCTTC.

The chain links TRBV6-1 to TRBJ1-2; D is undetermined. The CDR3 runs to 15 residues. Germline-derived CDR1 and CDR2 are MNHNS and SASEGT. Trimming stripped 0 bases from V and 8 bases from J, with 16 bases between. In DNA form, the CDR3 reads TGTGCCAGCAGTGAAGCGTTCAACAATTTGGTCGGCTACACCTTC. It translates to CASSEAFNNLVGYTF.

The chain carries TRBV6-5 and TRBJ2-1, with D possibly being TRBD2 (6 bases). V was shortened by 7 bases and J by 6 bases, with 16 bases between the two germline ends. Germline CDR1 reads MNHEY; CDR2 reads SVGAGI. The CDR3 has 14 residues. The CDR3 DNA reads TGTGCCAGCAAAAAGGGGCTAGCGAGCAATGAGCAGTTCTTC. It yields the protein CASKKGLASNEQFF.

The CDR3 sequence: CASIGAPGQATGTQYF. For the CDR3, the DNA is TGCGCCAGCATCGGGGCGCCGGGACAGGCTACGGGGACCCAGTACTTC. The V call is TRBV5-1, the J call TRBJ2-5; TRBD1 agrees at 8 bases. Per the germline V gene, CDR1 is SGHRS and CDR2 is YFSETQ. This CDR3 has 16 amino acids. V was clipped by 6 bases and J by 7 bases; unmatched bases: 17.

The rearrangement uses TRBV19 and TRBJ1-2; no firm D call. Trimming cost V 7 bases and J 4 bases, with 19 bases left between them. The CDR3 spans 15 residues. In germline, CDR1 is LNHDA, CDR2 SQIVND (reference sequence). CDR3 sequence: CASKPPGVSVYGYTF. The CDR3 bases are TGTGCCAGTAAACCCCCCGGGGTATCTGTCTATGGCTACACCTTC. The full variable domain, rest sourced from reference TRBV19 and TRBJ1-2, is DGGITQSPKYLFRKEGQNVTLSCEQNLNHDAMYWYRQDPGQGLRLIYYSQIVNDFQKGDIAEGYSVSREKKESFPLTVTSAQKNPTAFYLCASKPPGVSVYGYTFGSGTRLTVV.

Worth noting for this clone: Other DNA sequences in the sample encode the same CDR3. This chain connects TRBV7-2 to TRBJ2-3, with D perhaps matching TRBD1 (5 bases). With 1 base removed from V and 5 bases from J, the gap between germline ends came to 7 bases. The CDR3 sequence is 13 residues long. Germline assignment: CDR1 SGHTA and CDR2 FQGNSA. CDR3 protein: CASSLEGLDTQYF. The CDR3, as DNA: TGTGCCAGCAGCTTAGAGGGGTTAGATACGCAGTATTTT.

The chain combines TRBV7-6 with TRBJ2-1; perhaps TRBD2 as D (6 bases). This CDR3 comprises 16 residues. Germline V gene sequence: CDR1 SGHVS, CDR2 FNYEAQ. V lost 4 bases and J lost 4, with 17 bases in between. CDR3 loop: CASSSPLADKYNEQFF. The CDR3 nucleotides are TGTGCCAGCAGCTCACCACTAGCAGATAAATACAATGAGCAGTTCTTC.

This chain connects TRBV5-6 to TRBJ1-2; 8 nucleotides match TRBD1. The germline gives CDR1 SGHDT, CDR2 YYEEEE. V dropped 1 base and J dropped 6; count of bases not matched to a gene: 5. The CDR3 extends over 14 amino acids. The CDR3 spells CASSLRTGLHGYTF. The DNA for the CDR3 is TGTGCCAGCAGCTTGCGGACAGGGTTGCATGGCTACACCTTC.

The V gene is TRBV30, the J gene TRBJ1-3; the D gene is possibly TRBD1 (5 bases). Trimming pared 0 bases from V and 9 bases from J, leaving 9 bases between. The CDR3 length is 12 residues. Germline assignment: CDR1 GTSNPN and CDR2 SVGIG (reference sequence). The CDR3 DNA follows: TGTGCCTGGAGTGTCTCCGGGGGCACCATATATTTT. This encodes CAWSVSGGTIYF.

V and J are TRBV9 and TRBJ1-2; the D gene is possibly TRBD1 (6 bases). Trimming shortened V by 4 bases and J by 4 bases, and 17 bases separated the two germline ends. CDR1 and CDR2 (germline): SGDLS, YYNGEE. CDR3 length: 15 amino acids. Here the CDR3 DNA reads TGTGCCAGCAGCAGAGAATGGACAGCGGTCTATGGCTACACCTTC. Translation: CASSREWTAVYGYTF.

The chain links TRBV30 to TRBJ1-6; 7 bases agree with TRBD1. Germline V lookup: CDR1 GTSNPN, CDR2 SVGIG (reference sequence). The length of the CDR3 is 14 residues. Losses at the gene ends were 5 bases for V and 6 bases for J; bases not matched to a gene: 7. CDR3 residues: CAWGRGQLNSPLHF. As DNA, the CDR3 is TGTGCCTGGGGGAGGGGACAGCTTAATTCACCCCTCCACTTT.

This chain uses TRBV12-3 or TRBV12-4 with TRBJ1-2, with D uncertain. V was shortened by 1 base and J by 8 bases, with 11 bases between the two germline ends. The CDR3 is 13 amino acids. The DNA for the CDR3 is TGTGCCAGCAGTTTAGAGGCGTGGGAGGGCTACACCTTC. The encoded protein is CASSLEAWEGYTF.

The rearrangement links TRBV6-1 to TRBJ2-3; TRBD1 aligns across 7 bases. The CDR3 extends over 16 amino acids. Germline CDR1 reads MNHNS; CDR2 reads SASEGT. J gave up 9 bases and V 2 bases, and 14 bases lay outside the gene matches. The CDR3, as DNA: TGTGCCAGCAGTGAAACTGCGGCAGGGGGAATTAGCACGCAGTATTTT. Translating it yields CASSETAAGGISTQYF.

This rearrangement joins TRBV4-2 to TRBJ1-6; 7 positions agree with TRBD1. The CDR3 is 17 amino acids. From germline, CDR1 is LGHNA and CDR2 YNFKEQ. V dropped 1 base and J dropped 6; count of bases not matched to a gene: 9. In nucleotides, the CDR3 is TGTGCCAGCAGCCAAGCCGGACAGGTGGCAGTTAATTCACCCCTCCACTTT. This translates into CASSQAGQVAVNSPLHF.

The chain links TRBV4-1 to TRBJ1-3; 7 bases are shared with TRBD1. The germline V gene encodes CDR1 MGHRA and CDR2 YSYEKL. The V segment lost 3 bases and the J segment 6 bases; nucleotides outside the gene matches: 5. This CDR3 is 14 amino acids long. The CDR3 reads CASSQWQGENTIYF. In DNA, the CDR3 is TGCGCCAGCAGCCAGTGGCAGGGGGAAAACACCATATATTTT.

This clone has just one count. V gene TRBV7-9 combines with J gene TRBJ1-6; possible D gene TRBD1, 5 bases. The CDR3 contains 15 residues. Germline V gene lookup returns CDR1 SEHNR and CDR2 FQNEAQ (reference sequence). The V end lost 1 base, the J end lost 6 bases, and 10 bases lay between the germline ends. The CDR3 spells CASSLETVPNSPLHF. CDR3 sequence (DNA): TGTGCCAGCAGCTTAGAGACAGTTCCTAATTCACCCCTCCACTTT.

V is TRBV25-1 and J is TRBJ1-1; 8 nucleotides match TRBD1. The CDR3 loop spans 13 amino acids. Germline lookup yields CDR1 MGHDK and CDR2 SYGVNS. The junction had 6 bases not matched to a gene; V was cut back by 8 bases and J by 4 bases. CDR3 in amino acids: CASGDRSVTEAFF. CDR3 coding DNA: TGTGCCAGCGGGGACAGGAGTGTCACTGAAGCTTTCTTT. Variable domain in full (rest from reference TRBV25-1 and TRBJ1-1): EADIYQTPRYLVIGTGKKITLECSQTMGHDKMYWYQQDPGMELHLIHYSYGVNSTEKGDLSSESTVSRIRTEHFPLTLESARPSHTSQYLCASGDRSVTEAFFGQGTRLTVV.